This T cell receptor (beta chain) originates from a study of cytomegalovirus exposure and HLA in healthy donors. The overall study: Findings of an earlier analysis included under 140 million unique TCR beta sequences from roughly 190 million T cells.

This clone was counted ten times or more. Antigen: not known. V lost 6 bases and J 5 bases, leaving 13 bases between the germline ends. CDR1 and CDR2 (germline): MNHEY, SVGAGI. This CDR3 has 13 amino acids. With 60 Vbeta and 13 Jbeta primers, the PCR was carried out. Sequencing used immunoSEQ multiplex PCR; TCRdb keeps in-frame clones, though not all of them. The table has some 170,000 clones, 75% seen once. Overall study results and limits: Three of the chains that were CMV-associated were confirmed in vitro to be specific for CMV antigens. A later analysis showed that HLA-associated TCR beta chains had undergone more clonal expansion than equally common others.

The sequenced material came from PBMCs. This TCR was sampled from a woman in her forties or fifties in good health and CMV-seropositive. This chain connects TRBV6-5 to TRBJ1-1; no clear D gene. In DNA form, the CDR3 reads TGTGCCAGCAGCCGGGAGTCAGGAACTGAAGCTTTCTTT. Encoded protein: CASSRESGTEAFF.